This T cell receptor (beta chain) was sequenced for a study of cytomegalovirus exposure and HLA in healthy donors. Whole-study findings and limits: It was reported in a later analysis that an Asian-associated ancestry cluster showed fewer N-insertions than the 666-donor mean. According to the study, 160 or so TCR beta chains were cytomegalovirus-associated. In most subjects, TCR beta sequences reportedly gave accurate predictions of HLA-A and HLA-B alleles.

Concerning this clone: The antigen is unknown.

Primers: 60 Vbeta forward and 13 Jbeta reverse. Here immunoSEQ multiplex PCR was the method, and the copy in TCRdb shows in-frame clones only, minus some. The sample lists fewer than 60,000 clones; approximately 77% were seen once. The sequenced sample was PBMCs. The origin of this receptor is a woman between 40 and 50 years old in good health and CMV-seropositive.

The CDR3 spells CASSPGQLNTGELFF. CDR3 DNA sequence: TGCGCCAGCAGCCCGGGACAGCTGAACACCGGGGAGCTGTTTTTT. This chain links TRBV5-1 with TRBJ2-2; TRBD1 aligns across 7 bases. V lost 4 bases and J lost 1; bases outside the gene matches: 4. The germline V gene encodes CDR1 SGHRS and CDR2 YFSETQ. There are 15 residues in the CDR3. The full variable domain, its missing parts supplied by reference TRBV5-1 and TRBJ2-2, is KAGVTQTPRYLIKTRGQQVTLSCSPISGHRSVSWYQQTPGQGLQFLFEYFSETQRNKGNFPGRFSGRQFSNSRSEMNVSTLELGDSALYLCASSPGQLNTGELFFGEGSRLTVL.